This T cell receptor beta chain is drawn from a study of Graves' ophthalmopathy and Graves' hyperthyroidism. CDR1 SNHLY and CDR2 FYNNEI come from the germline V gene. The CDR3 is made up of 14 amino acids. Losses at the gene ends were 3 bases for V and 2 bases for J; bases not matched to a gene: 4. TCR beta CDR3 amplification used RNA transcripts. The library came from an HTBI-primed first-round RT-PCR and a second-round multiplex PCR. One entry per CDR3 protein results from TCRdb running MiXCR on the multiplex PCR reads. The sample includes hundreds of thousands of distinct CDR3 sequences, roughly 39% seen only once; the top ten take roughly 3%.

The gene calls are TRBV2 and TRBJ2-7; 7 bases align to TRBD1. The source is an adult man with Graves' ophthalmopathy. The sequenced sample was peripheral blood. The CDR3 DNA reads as TGTGCCAGCAGTGATCGGCAGGGGGCCTACGAGCAGTACTTC. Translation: CASSDRQGAYEQYF.